This T cell receptor beta chain was found in a study of T cells in tuberculosis. In the study overall: In South Africa, adults with active tuberculosis were compared with IGRA-negative and latently infected IGRA-positive adolescents. Findings and caveats of the study: Using the GMM-specific repertoire gave 85% to 90% accuracy versus roughly 68% with motifs.

Measured with immunoSEQ multiplex PCR; TCRdb has only the in-frame clones, and not every one. The data show about 35,000 clones, with 85% to 95% seen just once and roughly 7% held by the top ten. The CDR3 is 14 amino acids. Germline V gene sequence: CDR1 SGHTS, CDR2 YDEGEE. V gave up 5 bases and J gave up 0 bases, with 8 bases separating them. A remark on this clone: What it binds is not known.

Tuberculin skin test and IGRA determined adolescents' latent tuberculosis status at entry. This chain joins TRBV5-8 and TRBJ2-2, with a tentative D call TRBD2 (6 bases). The sequencing input was PBMCs. The receptor was isolated from a donor aged 10-29 years with latent tuberculosis or without tuberculosis infection. CDR3 nucleotides: TGTGCCAGCAGTAAGCGGGCGAACACCGGGGAGCTGTTTTTT. Protein sequence: CASSKRANTGELFF.